This T cell receptor beta chain originates from a study of response to subunit inactivated influenza vaccine. CDR1 is SGHDT, CDR2 YYEEEE, per germline. The length of the CDR3 is 14 residues. V gave up 0 bases and J gave up 4 bases, with 10 bases separating them. TCRdb re-called the RT-PCR reads with MiXCR, one entry per CDR3 protein. The sample shows around 580,000 distinct CDR3 sequences, around 15% of them seen only once. This clonotype came up a few times. Its antigen is not identified. The study's findings and limits: A suggestion made by the authors is that each seasonal influenza vaccination recruits few new T cells.

This specimen was PBMCs from blood, taken less than 13 days after vaccination. V gene TRBV5-6 combines with J gene TRBJ2-5; the D gene is possibly TRBD1 (5 bases). This TCR came from a man between 50 and 59 years old who received an inactivated influenza vaccine. The CDR3 loop is CASSLAFGAETQYF. CDR3 bases: TGTGCCAGCAGCTTGGCTTTTGGGGCAGAGACCCAGTACTTC.